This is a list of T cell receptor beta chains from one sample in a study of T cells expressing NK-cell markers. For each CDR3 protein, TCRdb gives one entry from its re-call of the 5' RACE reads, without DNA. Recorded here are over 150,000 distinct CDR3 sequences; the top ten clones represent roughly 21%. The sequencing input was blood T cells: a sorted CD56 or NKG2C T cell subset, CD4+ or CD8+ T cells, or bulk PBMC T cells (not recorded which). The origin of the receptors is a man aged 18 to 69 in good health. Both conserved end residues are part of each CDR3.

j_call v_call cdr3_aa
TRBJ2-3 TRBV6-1 CASSDLAGGRDTQYF
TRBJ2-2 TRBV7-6 CASKGSYSGELFF
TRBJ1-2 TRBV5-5 CASSEGPNYGYTF
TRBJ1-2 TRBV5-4 CASSLSGDNYGYTF
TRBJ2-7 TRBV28 CASSSVMSDHDEQYF
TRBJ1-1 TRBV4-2 CASSQASGMNTEAFF
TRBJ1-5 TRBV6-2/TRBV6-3 CASSSQGRNQPQHF
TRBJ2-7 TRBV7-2 CASSLGISGVFNYEQYF
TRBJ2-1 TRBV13 CASSLKIRERNEQFF
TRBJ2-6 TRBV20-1 CSARETGHLSSGANVLTF
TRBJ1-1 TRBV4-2 CASSQDGTLFTEAFF
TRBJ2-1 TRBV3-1 CASSQEGQKAYNEQFF
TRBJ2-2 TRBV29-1 CSGLEHSNTGELFF
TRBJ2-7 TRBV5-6 CASSFGGVDEQYF
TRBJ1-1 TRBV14 CASSQEMDRYTEAFF
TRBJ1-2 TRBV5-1 CASSLRDIRVDGYTF
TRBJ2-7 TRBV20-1 CSARELATYEQYF
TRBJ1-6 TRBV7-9 CASSAPGRDSPLHF
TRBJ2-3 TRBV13 CASSQPRGGTDTQYF
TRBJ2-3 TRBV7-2 CASSPKVGLGTDTQYF
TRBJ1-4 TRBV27 CASSLGVRANEKLFF
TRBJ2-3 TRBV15 CATSRGFREATDTQYF
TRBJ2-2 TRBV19 CASSIRGGASGELFF
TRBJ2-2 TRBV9 CASSEGGTNTGELFF
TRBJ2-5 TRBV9 CASSPTPGQGKETQYF
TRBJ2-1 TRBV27 CASRNATRDEQFF
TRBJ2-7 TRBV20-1 CSASGVPTYEQYF
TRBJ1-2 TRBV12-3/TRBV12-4 CASSPANRVHGYTF
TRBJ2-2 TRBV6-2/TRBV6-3 CASSWDNTGELFF
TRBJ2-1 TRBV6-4 CASSDGGSLDEQFF
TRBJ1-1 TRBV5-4 CASSKGQGADTEAFF
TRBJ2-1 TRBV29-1 CSGMQDIGRQFF
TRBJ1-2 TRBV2 CAGKRGNYGYTF
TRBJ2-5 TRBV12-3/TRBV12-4 CASKRHDLEETQYF
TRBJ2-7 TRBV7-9 CASSFSAGAANVYEQYF
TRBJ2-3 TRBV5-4 CASSLVWAGGPPDTQYF
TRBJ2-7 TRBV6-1 CASRNFRDRGHEQYF
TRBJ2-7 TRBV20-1 CSAHRLAESSYEQYF
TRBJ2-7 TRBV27 CASSRGQGLRYEQYF
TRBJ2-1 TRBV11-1 CASSPITSGDEQFF
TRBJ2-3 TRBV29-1 CSVESGGAPSTDTQYF
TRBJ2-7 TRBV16 CASSQYGTGVDEQYF
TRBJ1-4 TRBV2 CASSEGIGFGEKLFF
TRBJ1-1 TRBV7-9 CASSLADLGDTEAFF
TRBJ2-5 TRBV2 CASRGGGKETQYF
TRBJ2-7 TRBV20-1 CSTLDSESYEQYF
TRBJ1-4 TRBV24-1 CATQEPGWEEKLFF
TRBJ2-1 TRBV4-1 CASSQERSGGEQFF
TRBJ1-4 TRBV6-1 CASSAAGGLRSEKLFF
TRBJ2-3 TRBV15 CATSRGQGAIYTQYF
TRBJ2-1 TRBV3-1 CASSQEGTGVHEQFF
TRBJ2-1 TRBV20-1 CSARSGGETYNEQFF
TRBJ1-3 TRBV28 CASRRAGNTIYF